The 17 T cell receptor beta chains below come from one sample, sequenced in a study of shared clonotypes between healthy human individuals. Profiling relied on immunoSEQ multiplex PCR, and the TCRdb table lists in-frame clones only, not all of them. The sample contains roughly 2 million clones, around 95% of which appear only once. What was sequenced was naive CD4+ T cells sorted from blood. Subset reported: CD45RA+ positively selected. The source is a man between 18 and 35 years old in good health.

On this clone itself: Distinct nucleotide sequences in the sample also encode this CDR3. The chain combines TRBV6-5 with TRBJ1-1, with TRBD1 as a possible D gene (5 bases). Germline V gives CDR1 MNHEY, CDR2 SVGAGI. Trimming removed 0 bases at V and 5 bases at J, with 13 bases between. This CDR3 contains 15 residues. This CDR3 reads CASSYSGGGSTEAFF. Here the CDR3 DNA reads TGTGCCAGCAGTTACTCGGGGGGAGGGAGTACTGAAGCTTTCTTT.

The rearrangement links TRBV5-6 to TRBJ1-1; no clear D gene. Per germline, CDR1 SGHDT and CDR2 YYEEEE. The V end was cut by 0 bases, the J end by 1 base, with 4 bases between. The CDR3 is made up of 13 amino acids. The chain's CDR3 is CASSLAENTEAFF. CDR3 nucleotide sequence: TGTGCCAGCAGCTTGGCTGAGAACACTGAAGCTTTCTTT.

The CDR3 DNA is TGTGCCAGCAGCTTCCGGGACGGGGATCAGCCCCAGCATTTT. The encoded protein is CASSFRDGDQPQHF. The rearrangement joins TRBV11-2 to TRBJ1-5; TRBD1 might be the D (5 bases). V lost 3 bases to trimming and J lost 5 bases, with 11 bases between them. Germline values: CDR1 SGHAT, CDR2 FQNNGV. The CDR3 contains 14 residues.

In its sample, this clone was seen once. The CDR3 spells CASSPRYLGGELFF. The CDR3, as DNA: TGTGCCAGCAGCCCTCGTTACTTGGGCGGGGAGCTGTTTTTT. The rearrangement joins TRBV7-2 to TRBJ2-2; D is undetermined. Trimming cost V 5 bases and J 7 bases, with 14 bases left between them. Germline V gene lookup returns CDR1 SGHTA and CDR2 FQGNSA. The CDR3 totals 14 residues.

The genes are TRBV18 and TRBJ2-5; perhaps TRBD2 as D (6 bases). Per the germline V gene, CDR1 is KGHSH and CDR2 is LQKENI. The CDR3 extends over 14 amino acids. V was clipped by 7 bases and J by 2 bases, with 14 bases between them. CDR3 loop: CASLRGTEQETQYF. CDR3 nucleotide sequence: TGTGCCAGCTTACGCGGGACGGAACAAGAGACCCAGTACTTC.

The rearrangement uses TRBV2 and TRBJ2-3; no clear D gene. Per the germline V gene, CDR1 is SNHLY and CDR2 is FYNNEI. V was trimmed by 4 bases and J by 0 bases, leaving 11 bases between them. CDR3 size: 15 residues. CDR3 sequence reads: CASSAEVLSTDTQYF. The CDR3 DNA is TGTGCCAGCAGTGCCGAGGTTCTGAGCACAGATACGCAGTATTTT.

The V and J genes are TRBV5-1 and TRBJ2-3, with 10 bases aligning to TRBD1. The CDR3 length is 20 residues. J gave up 0 bases and V 4 bases, and 17 bases lay outside the gene matches. The germline gives CDR1 SGHRS, CDR2 YFSETQ. Here the CDR3 reads CASSAPRGTGESVSTDTQYF. In DNA, the CDR3 is TGCGCCAGCAGCGCCCCCCGCGGGACAGGGGAATCTGTTAGCACAGATACGCAGTATTTT.

The chain employs TRBV7-9 and TRBJ2-7; the match to TRBD1 covers 8 bases. In germline, CDR1 is SEHNR, CDR2 FQNEAQ (reference sequence). V gave up 1 base and J gave up 7 bases; unmatched junction bases: 9. This CDR3 region has 15 residues. The CDR3 DNA reads TGTGCCAGCAGCTTAGAGCCAGGGGGCGCGGGGGAGCAGTACTTC. This gives the protein CASSLEPGGAGEQYF.

The V call is TRBV10-3, the J call TRBJ1-3; tentatively, D is TRBD1 (6 bases). Germline CDR1 reads ENHRY; CDR2 reads SYGVKD. Trimming took off 4 bases at V and 2 bases at J, with 9 bases between the two ends. The CDR3 has 14 amino acids. CDR3 DNA: TGTGCCATCAGTGGGGGGGGCCCTGGAAACACCATATATTTT. Its protein product is CAISGGGPGNTIYF.

CDR3 nucleotides: TGTGCCAGCAGTGTCGGAACATATTATAGCAATCAGCCCCAGCATTTT. Protein product: CASSVGTYYSNQPQHF. The chain joins TRBV28 to TRBJ1-5; D gene ambiguous. Germline loops: CDR1 MDHEN, CDR2 SYDVKM. V shed 5 bases and J shed 0 bases, with 14 bases lying between them. The CDR3 is 16 amino acids.

This chain uses TRBV28 with TRBJ2-5; 8 nucleotides line up with TRBD2. The trim removed 1 base at V and 1 base at J, leaving 17 bases unmatched. The V gene's germline CDR1 is MDHEN and CDR2 SYDVKM. This CDR3 is built from 20 residues. Written as DNA, the CDR3 is TGTGCCAGCAGTTTATTGCCTCTCCCGGGAGCGGGAGTGATCCAAGAGACCCAGTACTTC. This gives the protein CASSLLPLPGAGVIQETQYF.

A remark on this clone: Mismatch with germline at one junction end may stem from a read error. This chain links TRBV7-7 with TRBJ2-1; D is undetermined. Germline-derived CDR1 and CDR2 are SSHAT and FNYEAQ (reference sequence). The CDR3 extends over 15 amino acids. CDR3 amino acids: CASSLGTQSYNEQFF. The DNA for the CDR3 is TGTGCTAGCAGCTTAGGAACGCAGTCTTACAATGAGCAGTTCTTC.

This rearrangement joins TRBV18 to TRBJ1-2; possibly TRBD1 for D (6 bases). The germline V and J ends were trimmed by 3 bases and 6 bases, with 14 bases remaining between them. There are 14 residues in the CDR3. From germline, CDR1 is KGHSH and CDR2 LQKENI. The CDR3 sequence: CASSPGDIRDGYTF. CDR3 bases: TGTGCCAGCTCACCGGGGGACATCAGGGATGGCTACACCTTC.

This chain connects TRBV6-4 to TRBJ1-5; D unresolved. CDR1 MRHNA and CDR2 SNTAGT come from the germline V gene. V dropped 0 bases and J dropped 7 bases, with 16 bases sitting between them. The CDR3 sequence is 16 residues long. This CDR3 is CASSDSIIRVYQPQHF. The CDR3 DNA reads as TGTGCCAGCAGTGACTCGATAATCCGGGTGTACCAGCCCCAGCATTTT.

The J gene is TRBJ2-7, the V gene TRBV18, with TRBD2 matching over 12 bases. CDR1 is KGHSH, CDR2 LQKENI, per germline. V dropped 4 bases and J dropped 3; count of bases not matched to a gene: 1. The CDR3 covers 14 residues. DNA for the CDR3: TGTGCCAGCTCACGGACTAGCGGGGACTACGAGCAGTACTTC. Its protein product is CASSRTSGDYEQYF.

The rearrangement joins TRBV29-1 to TRBJ2-5, with a weak D call TRBD1 (6 bases). Trimming shortened V by 1 base and J by 0 bases, and 15 bases separated the two germline ends. The CDR3 is made up of 16 amino acids. Germline-derived CDR1 and CDR2 are SQVTM and ANQGSEA. CDR3 sequence (DNA): TGCAGCGTTGAAGGGACAGCCGAGTCCCACCAAGAGACCCAGTACTTC. Amino acid sequence: CSVEGTAESHQETQYF.

The chain is built from TRBV7-2 and TRBJ2-7; D gene uncertain. Germline V CDR1 and CDR2: SGHTA, FQGNSA. This CDR3 is 14 amino acids long. The germline V and J ends were trimmed by 1 base and 2 bases, with 9 bases remaining between them. The CDR3 DNA reads TGTGCCAGCAGCTTAGACAGATTCACCTACGAGCAGTACTTC. It translates to CASSLDRFTYEQYF.